Below are 21 T cell receptor beta chains sequenced from a single sample in a study of blood T cells in healthy people across ages. With a J-beta primer mix and a sample-barcoded 5' primer, a second PCR ran about 6 to 11 cycles. Each CDR3 protein gets one entry after TCRdb re-called the 5' RACE reads with MiXCR. The sample lists some 760,000 distinct CDR3 sequences; 20% to 25% were seen once. The sample was also reused in another study, on T cells of mothers and their children.

Sequencing used blood. The receptors were sampled from a boy aged 5 to 17 in good health.

This clonotype was seen a handful of times. The V and J genes are TRBV13 and TRBJ2-3, with 11 bases fitting TRBD2. In germline, CDR1 is PRHDT, CDR2 FYEKMQ (reference sequence). V gave up 6 bases and J gave up 4 bases; unmatched junction bases: 6. This CDR3 region has 15 residues. The CDR3 DNA sequence: TGTGCCAGCAGACCTAGCGGGGGGAGCCCAGATACGCAGTATTTT. Its protein is CASRPSGGSPDTQYF.

The genes are TRBV4-1 and TRBJ1-4; TRBD1 is a possible D gene (5 bases). Germline assignment: CDR1 MGHRA and CDR2 YSYEKL. V lost 1 base to trimming and J lost 4 bases, with 13 bases between them. This CDR3 spans 16 amino acids. This chain's CDR3 is CASSQAPGLINEKLFF. The DNA for the CDR3 is TGCGCCAGCAGCCAAGCCCCAGGGCTGATTAATGAAAAACTGTTTTTT.

This clonotype was counted a few times. J is TRBJ2-1 and V is TRBV11-2; D gene uncertain. This CDR3 spans 15 amino acids. V lost 1 base to trimming and J lost 3 bases, with 10 bases between them. The germline gives CDR1 SGHAT, CDR2 FQNNGV. The CDR3 protein is CASSLGPLYYNEQFF. The CDR3 DNA is TGTGCCAGCAGCTTAGGCCCACTTTACTACAATGAGCAGTTCTTC.

This clonotype was recorded a few times. The V and J genes are TRBV6-4 and TRBJ2-5; the match to TRBD2 covers 10 bases. Judging by the DNA end, TRBJ2-1 fits better; the J call may be wrong. This CDR3 is built from 15 residues. Germline-derived CDR1 and CDR2 are MRHNA and SNTAGT. CDR3 amino acids: CATAAASGRSNEQFF. The CDR3 nucleotides are TGTGCCACCGCGGCCGCTAGCGGGAGAAGTAATGAGCAGTTCTTC.

The V call is TRBV5-1, the J call TRBJ2-2, with TRBD1 as a possible D gene (6 bases). CDR3 length equals 15 residues. Trimming removed 4 bases at V and 7 bases at J, with 17 bases between. Looked up from germline, CDR1 is SGHRS and CDR2 is YFSETQ. The chain's CDR3 is CASSELQGSIGELFF. The DNA for the CDR3 is TGCGCCAGCAGCGAATTACAGGGTTCTATCGGGGAGCTGTTTTTT.

This clonotype was detected only a few times. The chain is built from TRBV7-3 and TRBJ2-3; either TRBD1 or TRBD2 may fit D (5 bases each). Trimming stripped 2 bases from V and 1 base from J, with 10 bases between. Germline V gene sequence: CDR1 SGHTA, CDR2 FQGTGA. This CDR3 has 15 amino acids. The CDR3 sequence: CASSLEGTGTDTQYF. Here the CDR3 DNA reads TGTGCCAGCAGCTTAGAGGGGACGGGCACAGATACGCAGTATTTT. Filled out from reference TRBV7-3 and TRBJ2-3, the complete variable domain reads GAGVSQTPSNKVTEKGKYVELRCDPISGHTALYWYRQSLGQGPEFLIYFQGTGAADDSGLPNDRFFAVRPEGSVSTLKIQRTERGDSAVYLCASSLEGTGTDTQYFGPGTRLTVL.

This clonotype was counted between two and nine times. The V gene is TRBV10-3, the J gene TRBJ2-1; 8 bases line up with TRBD2. The length of the CDR3 is 15 residues. CDR1 and CDR2 (germline): ENHRY, SYGVKD. Trimming at V came to 6 bases and at J to 9 bases, leaving 13 bases not matched to a gene. The CDR3: CAISAGGPVNGEQFF. The CDR3 DNA is TGTGCCATCAGCGCGGGGGGCCCGGTGAATGGTGAGCAGTTCTTC.

This rearrangement joins TRBV15 to TRBJ2-5; D is undetermined. Germline loops: CDR1 LNHNV, CDR2 YYDKDF (reference sequence). The V end lost 0 bases, the J end lost 5 bases, and 13 bases lay between the germline ends. The CDR3 runs 15 residues. CDR3 sequence reads: CATSRDTALGETQYF. As DNA, the CDR3 is TGTGCCACCAGCAGAGATACAGCCTTGGGGGAGACCCAGTACTTC. The complete variable domain, with remaining parts taken from reference TRBV15 and TRBJ2-5, reads DAMVIQNPRYQVTQFGKPVTLSCSQTLNHNVMYWYQQKSSQAPKLLFHYYDKDFNNEADTPDNFQSRRPNTSFCFLDIRSPGLGDTAMYLCATSRDTALGETQYFGPGTRLLVL.

The chain links TRBV5-1 to TRBJ2-7; 7 bases line up with TRBD1. Germline V gene lookup returns CDR1 SGHRS and CDR2 YFSETQ. V dropped 4 bases and J dropped 6; count of bases not matched to a gene: 7. The CDR3 covers 13 residues. The CDR3: CASSHRTGGEQYF. The CDR3 DNA reads TGCGCCAGCAGCCACCGGACAGGAGGCGAGCAGTACTTC.

This clonotype was seen a few times. The chain combines TRBV6-5 with TRBJ2-5, with D possibly being TRBD1 or TRBD2 (5 bases each). Matching the DNA end better, TRBJ2-7 makes the J call doubtful. The V gene's germline CDR1 is MNHEY and CDR2 SVGAGI. The CDR3 is 13 residues long. The CDR3 protein is CASSYSGPGEQYF. The CDR3 DNA reads TGTGCCAGCAGTTACTCGGGACCGGGCGAGCAGTACTTC.

The rearrangement links TRBV20-1 to TRBJ2-7; the D is unclear. Germline V lookup: CDR1 DFQATT, CDR2 SNEGSKA (reference sequence). The CDR3 contains 12 residues. Trimming pared 6 bases from V and 3 bases from J, leaving 12 bases between. The CDR3: CSADGGDYEQYF. DNA of the CDR3: TGCAGTGCCGATGGCGGCGACTACGAGCAGTACTTC.

This rearrangement joins TRBV3-1 to TRBJ1-4; D not resolved. V was cut by 4 bases and J by 8 bases, with 17 bases left in between. Germline V gives CDR1 LGHDT, CDR2 YNNKEL (reference sequence). The length of the CDR3 is 15 residues. The CDR3 loop is CASSPPGPQREKLFF. The CDR3 DNA sequence: TGTGCCAGCAGCCCACCCGGGCCTCAGCGGGAAAAACTGTTTTTT. The full variable domain, its missing parts supplied by reference TRBV3-1 and TRBJ1-4, is DTAVSQTPKYLVTQMGNDKSIKCEQNLGHDTMYWYKQDSKKFLKIMFSYNNKELIINETVPNRFSPKSPDKAHLNLHINSLELGDSAVYFCASSPPGPQREKLFFGSGTQLSVL.

This clonotype was counted only a few times. V and J are TRBV6-1 and TRBJ1-1; weak D call: TRBD1 (5 bases). The CDR3 is made up of 15 amino acids. V was clipped by 1 base and J by 1 base, with 10 bases between them. The germline CDR1 and CDR2 sequences are MNHNS and SASEGT. CDR3 bases: TGTGCCAGCAGTGAAGATGGGGGTGCGAACACTGAAGCTTTCTTT. Protein sequence: CASSEDGGANTEAFF.

J is TRBJ2-5 and V is TRBV28, with D perhaps being TRBD1 or TRBD2 (5 bases each). Judging by the DNA end, TRBJ2-7 fits better; the J call may be wrong. This CDR3 is built from 12 residues. The germline V gene encodes CDR1 MDHEN and CDR2 SYDVKM. In DNA form, the CDR3 reads TGTGCCAGCAGATTCCTGGGGGACGAGCAGTACTTC. It codes for CASRFLGDEQYF.

The V gene is TRBV12-3 or TRBV12-4, the J gene TRBJ2-5; D could derive from TRBD1 or TRBD2 (5 bases each). The V end lost 3 bases, the J end lost 1 base, and 15 bases lay between the germline ends. The CDR3 runs to 16 residues. In DNA, the CDR3 is TGTGCCAGCAGTTTCTCCGGGGCCTACCTCCAAGAGACCCAGTACTTC. The encoded protein is CASSFSGAYLQETQYF.

The chain combines TRBV6-2 or TRBV6-3 with TRBJ2-1; 11 positions match TRBD1. The J segment lost 2 bases and the V segment lost 6 bases, leaving 6 bases of the junction unmatched. Germline V gene sequence: CDR1 MNHEY, CDR2 SVGEGT. This CDR3 is 16 amino acids long. The CDR3 region has the DNA TGTGCCAGCAGAACCTCGGGACAGGGGGCCTACAATGAGCAGTTCTTC. This encodes CASRTSGQGAYNEQFF.

The rearrangement uses TRBV5-1 and TRBJ2-1, with TRBD1 identical over 10 bases. Germline assignment: CDR1 SGHRS and CDR2 YFSETQ. This CDR3 has 15 residues. V dropped 2 bases and J dropped 6; count of bases not matched to a gene: 5. CDR3 nucleotide sequence: TGCGCCAGCAGCTTCAGGACAGGGGGTGGCAATGAGCAGTTCTTC. Encoded protein: CASSFRTGGGNEQFF.

This clonotype was seen once. The chain recombines TRBV29-1 with TRBJ2-5; 8 bases map to TRBD2. There are 13 residues in the CDR3. Germline CDR1 and CDR2: SQVTM and ANQGSEA. V was pared by 4 bases and J by 5 bases, with 6 bases of the junction left unmatched. The CDR3 nucleotides read TGCAGCGTTGTGGACGGGGGGGACGAGACCCAGTACTTC. It yields the protein CSVVDGGDETQYF.

The chain joins TRBV4-1 to TRBJ2-5; 7 positions agree with TRBD2. Germline V CDR1 and CDR2: MGHRA, YSYEKL. The CDR3 covers 15 residues. The ends lost 3 bases at V and 5 bases at J; junction bases unmatched: 9. The CDR3 loop is CASSHVSEGGETQYF. The CDR3 coding sequence is TGCGCCAGCAGCCACGTGTCGGAGGGAGGGGAGACCCAGTACTTC.

The sample holds one count of this clonotype. One end of the junction fails to match germline, which may point to a read error. J is TRBJ2-3 and V is TRBV15, with 12 bases identical to TRBD2. Germline assignment: CDR1 LNHNV and CDR2 YYDKDF (reference sequence). CDR3 size: 20 residues. The CDR3 DNA reads TGTGCCAACAGCAGAGAGAAACCCTTCACTAGCGGGGGGTTGACAGATACGCAGTATTTT. Translation: CANSREKPFTSGGLTDTQYF.

V is TRBV6-5 and J is TRBJ2-7; D not resolved. V gave up 11 bases and J gave up 2 bases, with 4 bases separating them. CDR3 length: 9 amino acids. The germline V gene encodes CDR1 MNHEY and CDR2 SVGAGI. CDR3 nucleotides: TGTGCCGGGGCCTACGAGCAGTACTTC. Amino acid sequence: CAGAYEQYF.